Listed below are T cell receptor beta chains from one sample, sequenced in a study of blood T cell repertoires in COVID-19. The repertoire was sequenced with immunoSEQ multiplex PCR; TCRdb's copy has only in-frame clones and lacks some. Of about 130,000 clones in the sample, under 90% were seen once. Material: peripheral blood. The receptor set was obtained from a woman aged 55-75 years with active or convalescent COVID-19. Each CDR3 is given with its conserved first and last residue. The D gene is left open where the match is weak. Where a row states a size, it is once, few, many or the class of an expanded clone; other rows omit it.

clone size	V gene	D gene	J gene	CDR3 protein	CDR3 DNA
few	TRBV28	-	TRBJ1-2	CASATGSKGYTF	TGTGCCAGCGCGACGGGGAGTAAAGGCTACACCTTC
-	TRBV18	-	TRBJ1-2	CASSPDRIYGYTF	TGTGCCAGCTCACCAGACAGGATCTATGGCTACACCTTC
-	TRBV7-8	-	TRBJ1-2	CASSLAGTTNYGYTF	TGTGCCAGCAGCTTAGCAGGGACTACTAACTATGGCTACACCTTC
-	TRBV27	TRBD2	TRBJ2-1	CASSLTSLGNEQFF	TGTGCCAGCAGTTTGACTAGCTTGGGGAATGAGCAGTTCTTC
-	TRBV27	TRBD2	TRBJ2-3	CASSLRRGDTQYF	TGTGCCAGCAGTTTACGGCGGGGGGATACGCAGTATTTT
once	TRBV4-1	-	TRBJ2-3	CASSQNRGASSTDTQYF	TGCGCCAGCAGCCAGAACCGAGGCGCTTCTAGCACAGATACGCAGTATTTT
-	TRBV24-1	-	TRBJ2-5	CATSALGEGVIQETQYF	TGTGCCACCAGTGCCCTGGGAGAGGGGGTTATCCAAGAGACCCAGTACTTC
-	TRBV21-1	-	TRBJ1-3	CASSSSDRGMNGNTIYF	TGTGCCAGCAGCTCCTCGGACAGGGGGATGAATGGAAACACCATATATTTT
few	TRBV6-5	TRBD1	TRBJ1-3	CASQTGNVPGNTIYF	TGTGCCAGTCAGACAGGGAATGTGCCTGGAAACACCATATATTTT
-	TRBV6-6	TRBD1	TRBJ1-2	CASSYQQGADYGYTF	TGTGCCAGCAGTTACCAGCAGGGGGCGGACTATGGCTACACCTTC
-	TRBV4-3	TRBD2	TRBJ2-7	CASSQAPGLAGGPRGEQYF	TGCGCCAGCAGCCAGGCTCCGGGACTAGCGGGAGGGCCGAGGGGCGAGCAGTACTTC
once	TRBV28	-	TRBJ2-5	CASSSPMDRASETQYF	TGTGCCAGCAGTTCCCCCATGGACAGAGCTTCGGAGACCCAGTACTTC
-	TRBV29-1	-	TRBJ2-5	CSVDGPGIQETQYF	TGCAGCGTTGATGGACCGGGAATCCAAGAGACCCAGTACTTC
-	TRBV24-1	TRBD1	TRBJ1-4	CATSDLQGMKCRANEKLFF	TGTGCCACCAGTGACCTACAGGGGATGAAATGTCGGGCTAATGAAAAACTGTTTTTT
once	TRBV6-5	-	TRBJ1-4	CASSRQRDNEKLFF	TGTGCCAGCAGTAGACAGCGCGATAATGAAAAACTGTTTTTT
once	TRBV6-5	-	TRBJ2-1	CASSYGGGYNEQFF	TGTGCCAGCAGTTACGGTGGCGGCTACAATGAGCAGTTCTTC
-	TRBV9	-	TRBJ1-2	CASSPAQGVGYGYTF	TGTGCCAGCAGCCCCGCCCAAGGGGTTGGCTATGGCTACACCTTC
once	TRBV28	TRBD2	TRBJ2-1	CASSFSAGGYNEQFF	TGTGCCAGCAGTTTCTCAGCGGGGGGGTACAATGAGCAGTTCTTC
-	TRBV6-1	-	TRBJ1-2	CASSERPGSNYGYTF	TGTGCCAGCAGTGAACGACCCGGGTCCAACTATGGCTACACCTTC
-	TRBV5-1	TRBD1	TRBJ1-2	CASSPLGQGYDGYTF	TGCGCCAGCAGCCCCTTGGGACAGGGTTATGATGGCTACACCTTC
-	TRBV5-6	TRBD2	TRBJ2-4	CASSVSRDYSLRAKNIQYF	TGTGCCAGCAGCGTGTCCCGGGACTACTCTCTACGGGCCAAAAACATTCAGTACTTC
many	TRBV18	TRBD1	TRBJ1-3	CASSQPGQGSGNTIYF	TGTGCCAGCTCACAACCGGGACAGGGCTCTGGAAACACCATATATTTT
-	TRBV5-4	-	TRBJ2-3	CASSLDWSTDTQYF	TGTGCCAGCAGCTTGGACTGGTCCACAGATACGCAGTATTTT
-	TRBV6-5	-	TRBJ1-1	CASSYFQGMNTEAFF	TGTGCCAGCAGTTACTTTCAGGGGATGAACACTGAAGCTTTCTTT
-	TRBV4-2	TRBD2	TRBJ2-5	CASSQTGLGRRETQYF	TGTGCCAGCAGCCAAACCGGACTAGGGCGACGGGAGACCCAGTACTTC
-	TRBV10-3	TRBD2	TRBJ2-4	CAIGEGDSKNIQYF	TGTGCCATCGGGGAGGGAGACTCCAAAAACATTCAGTACTTC
-	TRBV2	TRBD1	TRBJ1-6	CASRADRGHSPLHF	TGTGCCAGCAGAGCGGACAGGGGTCATTCACCCCTCCACTTT
-	TRBV19	TRBD2	TRBJ2-2	CASSTLAGGVGELFF	TGTGCCAGTAGTACGCTAGCGGGAGGGGTCGGGGAGCTGTTTTTT
-	TRBV30	TRBD2	TRBJ2-7	CAWSVPRGSSSYEQYF	TGTGCCTGGAGTGTACCCCGCGGGAGTAGCTCCTACGAGCAGTACTTC
-	TRBV4-1	TRBD1	TRBJ1-1	CASSHRVPGQVNTEAFF	TGCGCCAGCAGCCATAGGGTACCGGGACAGGTGAACACTGAAGCTTTCTTT
-	TRBV4-1	-	TRBJ1-3	CASSQPTGSSGNTIYF	TGCGCCAGCAGCCAACCTACAGGTAGCTCTGGAAACACCATATATTTT
-	TRBV27	-	TRBJ1-5	CASSSSQVMNQPQHF	TGTGCCAGCAGTTCGTCCCAGGTCATGAATCAGCCCCAGCATTTT
-	TRBV27	-	TRBJ2-7	CASSPGQSSYEQYF	TGTGCCAGCAGTCCGGGACAAAGCTCCTACGAGCAGTACTTC
once	TRBV5-6	-	TRBJ2-2	CASSLGARNTGELFF	TGTGCCAGCAGCTTGGGGGCGCGCAACACCGGGGAGCTGTTTTTT
-	TRBV19	TRBD2	TRBJ2-7	CASSRGPSGTYEQYF	TGTGCCAGTAGCCGAGGGCCTAGCGGGACCTACGAGCAGTACTTC
-	TRBV4-1	-	TRBJ1-5	CASSRQDDSNQPQHF	TGCGCCAGCAGCCGACAGGACGATAGCAATCAGCCCCAGCATTTT
-	TRBV4-3	TRBD2	TRBJ2-1	CASSQGTSWNEQFF	TGCGCCAGCAGCCAGGGGACTAGCTGGAATGAGCAGTTCTTC
-	TRBV12-3/TRBV12-4	-	TRBJ1-1	CASSLSYTEAFF	TGTGCCAGCAGTTTGAGTTACACTGAAGCTTTCTTT
-	TRBV6-2/TRBV6-3	TRBD2	TRBJ2-1	CASSYSMSLAGGPVEFF	TGTGCCAGCAGTTACTCGATGAGCCTAGCGGGAGGTCCGGTTGAGTTCTTC
-	TRBV28	TRBD1	TRBJ1-4	CASSAGGAGEKLFF	TGTGCCAGCAGCGCAGGGGGCGCTGGTGAAAAACTGTTTTTT
-	TRBV7-8	-	TRBJ2-7	CASSLVLIGSSYEQYF	TGTGCCAGCAGCTTAGTCCTCATCGGGAGTTCCTACGAGCAGTACTTC
-	TRBV6-6	-	TRBJ1-4	CASGGWEKLFF	TGTGCCAGCGGGGGCTGGGAAAAACTGTTTTTT
-	TRBV28	-	TRBJ1-5	CASSLQGRQPQHF	TGTGCCAGCAGTTTACAGGGGCGTCAGCCCCAGCATTTT
-	TRBV10-2	-	TRBJ1-1	CASIWQMNTEAFF	TGCGCCAGCATATGGCAGATGAACACTGAAGCTTTCTTT
-	TRBV30	-	TRBJ1-2	CAWSQGQGYGYTF	TGTGCCTGGTCCCAGGGGCAGGGCTATGGCTACACCTTC
-	TRBV10-3	TRBD1	TRBJ1-6	CAISESGQFNSPLHF	TGTGCCATCAGTGAGTCGGGACAGTTTAATTCACCCCTCCACTTT
once	TRBV2	-	TRBJ2-7	CAITLFSSYEQYF	TGTGCCATAACTCTCTTTAGCTCCTACGAGCAGTACTTC
-	TRBV11-2	-	TRBJ2-1	CASSLVLYNEQFF	TGTGCCAGCAGCTTAGTTCTCTACAATGAGCAGTTCTTC
once	TRBV19	-	TRBJ1-2	CASLDTSNYGYTF	TGTGCCAGCCTTGACACTTCTAACTATGGCTACACCTTC
-	TRBV11-2	-	TRBJ2-5	CASSLGRDSGYF	TGTGCCAGCAGCTTAGGGAGGGACTCCGGCTACTTC
-	TRBV7-2	-	TRBJ1-2	CASGPPERAGNGYTF	TGTGCCTCCGGCCCTCCGGAGAGGGCGGGGAATGGCTACACCTTC
-	TRBV3-1/TRBV3-2	-	TRBJ1-2	CASSQGAGGILYGYTF	TGTGCCAGCAGCCAAGGGGCCGGGGGGATTCTCTATGGCTACACCTTC
few	TRBV6-2/TRBV6-3	-	TRBJ1-1	CASSWATGWFTEAFF	TGTGCCAGCAGTTGGGCGACAGGATGGTTCACTGAAGCTTTCTTT
-	TRBV20-1	TRBD1	TRBJ1-5	CSASVSGQGFTQPQHF	TGCAGTGCTAGTGTTTCGGGACAGGGCTTCACTCAGCCCCAGCATTTT
-	TRBV2	TRBD2	TRBJ2-2	CASGTAGAGELFF	TGTGCCAGCGGAACAGCGGGGGCCGGGGAGCTGTTTTTT
-	TRBV30	-	TRBJ1-4	CAWTGGLYNEKLFF	TGTGCCTGGACTGGGGGCCTCTATAATGAAAAACTGTTTTTT
-	TRBV6-6	-	TRBJ2-5	CASSYSEWAQETQYF	TGTGCCAGCAGTTACTCCGAATGGGCCCAAGAGACCCAGTACTTC